Each of the 31 T cell receptor beta chains below was sequenced from the same sample in a study of CD8 T cells in Susac syndrome. A quantity of about 0.5 to 1 ug RNA underwent reverse transcription using random hexamers. TCRdb re-analysed the immunoSEQ multiplex PCR reads in MiXCR, keeping a single row per CDR3 protein. The table has about 210,000 distinct CDR3 sequences, 95% seen once; the top ten hold less than 0.095%. The sequenced sample consisted of CD4+ T cells from PBMCs. The receptors here all came from a human donor with multiple sclerosis.

The chain employs TRBV20-1 and TRBJ2-7; perhaps TRBD2 as D (6 bases). V was shortened by 2 bases and J by 1 base, with 12 bases between the two germline ends. The CDR3 spans 14 residues. Germline loops: CDR1 DFQATT, CDR2 SNEGSKA (reference sequence). CDR3 amino acids: CSARTGTLSYEQYF. CDR3 DNA sequence: TGCAGTGCTAGAACCGGGACTCTGTCCTACGAGCAGTACTTC.

The chain combines TRBV12-3 or TRBV12-4 with TRBJ1-6; TRBD1 might be the D (5 bases). With 7 bases removed from V and 7 bases from J, the gap between germline ends came to 14 bases. The length of the CDR3 is 14 residues. The CDR3 reads CASTPTGANSPLHF. In nucleotides, the CDR3 is TGTGCCAGCACTCCCACAGGAGCCAATTCACCCCTCCACTTT.

The gene calls are TRBV30 and TRBJ1-1, with D hard to call. Trimming cost V 0 bases and J 1 base, with 6 bases left between them. Germline CDR1 and CDR2: GTSNPN and SVGIG (reference sequence). There are 13 residues in the CDR3. The CDR3 bases are TGTGCCTGGAGTGTACGGGCGAACACTGAAGCTTTCTTT. This translates into CAWSVRANTEAFF.

A single count supports this clonotype. This rearrangement joins TRBV29-1 to TRBJ1-1, with a tentative D call TRBD1 (5 bases). The CDR3 loop spans 13 amino acids. Germline V gene lookup returns CDR1 SQVTM and CDR2 ANQGSEA. V dropped 6 bases and J dropped 1 base, with 12 bases sitting between them. CDR3 nucleotides: TGCAGCGTCGGTTGGGGCCGGAACACTGAAGCTTTCTTT. Its translation is CSVGWGRNTEAFF.

The chain combines TRBV3-1 with TRBJ2-5, with D perhaps matching TRBD2 (6 bases). V was pared by 4 bases and J by 5 bases, with 11 bases between. The CDR3 sequence is 13 residues long. Germline V gene lookup returns CDR1 LGHDT and CDR2 YNNKEL (reference sequence). The chain's CDR3 is CASSPSGTETQYF. The CDR3 DNA follows: TGTGCCAGCAGCCCGTCCGGGACTGAGACCCAGTACTTC.

V and J are TRBV30 and TRBJ1-3; D is possibly TRBD1 (5 bases). Per the germline V gene, CDR1 is GTSNPN and CDR2 is SVGIG (reference sequence). CDR3 length: 13 residues. Trimming took 1 base from V and 3 from J, leaving 7 bases between them. The CDR3 loop reads CAWSAGFGNTIYF. In DNA form, the CDR3 reads TGTGCCTGGAGTGCAGGGTTTGGAAACACCATATATTTT.

This chain uses TRBV7-8 with TRBJ1-1, with D perhaps TRBD1 (5 bases). The CDR3 sequence is 14 residues long. In germline, CDR1 is SGHVS, CDR2 FQNEAQ. V was trimmed by 4 bases and J by 3 bases, leaving 12 bases between them. CDR3 residues: CASSSDGTDTEAFF. CDR3 DNA: TGTGCCAGCAGCTCGGACGGGACGGACACTGAAGCTTTCTTT.

This rearrangement joins TRBV29-1 to TRBJ2-7; 7 bases are shared with TRBD1. The CDR3 has 13 amino acids. CDR1 is SQVTM, CDR2 ANQGSEA, per germline. V was clipped by 2 bases and J by 3 bases; unmatched bases: 4. CDR3 protein: CSVEITGDYEQYF. DNA for the CDR3: TGCAGCGTTGAAATTACAGGGGACTACGAGCAGTACTTC.

The chain is built from TRBV10-2 and TRBJ1-4, with TRBD1 as a possible D gene (6 bases). This CDR3 comprises 17 residues. Germline assignment: CDR1 WSHSY and CDR2 SAAADI. V lost 7 bases, J lost 3 bases, and 21 bases lay in between. The CDR3 DNA sequence: TGCGCCAGCACCGAGAGGTCGGGGGCTGGAGCTAATGAAAAACTGTTTTTT. The encoded protein is CASTERSGAGANEKLFF.

The chain carries TRBV30 and TRBJ2-3, with no clear D. This CDR3 is built from 13 residues. Germline CDR1 GTSNPN, CDR2 SVGIG (reference sequence). V was trimmed by 0 bases and J by 4 bases, leaving 8 bases between them. The CDR3 sequence is CAWSVLFADTQYF. CDR3 sequence (DNA): TGTGCCTGGAGTGTACTCTTCGCAGATACGCAGTATTTT. The full variable domain, its missing parts supplied by reference TRBV30 and TRBJ2-3, is SQTIHQWPATLVQPVGSPLSLECTVEGTSNPNLYWYRQAAGRGLQLLFYSVGIGQISSEVPQNLSASRPQDRQFILSSKKLLLSDSGFYLCAWSVLFADTQYFGPGTRLTVL.

The genes are TRBV15 and TRBJ1-1; no firm D call. The CDR3 loop spans 13 amino acids. Trimming left V 0 bases short and J 7 bases short, with 9 bases between. Germline CDR1 reads LNHNV; CDR2 reads YYDKDF (reference sequence). The CDR3 bases are TGTGCCACCAGCAGAGATCGAAGCTTTGAAGCTTTCTTT. This encodes CATSRDRSFEAFF.

This sequence joins TRBV9 and TRBJ1-1; D is undetermined. This CDR3 has 15 amino acids. Germline V gene sequence: CDR1 SGDLS, CDR2 YYNGEE. Trimming took 0 bases from V and 1 from J, leaving 10 bases between them. CDR3 amino acids: CASSVASAGNTEAFF. In nucleotides, the CDR3 is TGTGCCAGCAGCGTAGCTTCTGCGGGGAACACTGAAGCTTTCTTT.

The chain uses TRBV2 and TRBJ2-5; D is uncertain. The germline V and J ends were trimmed by 7 bases and 5 bases, with 5 bases remaining between them. Germline lookup yields CDR1 SNHLY and CDR2 FYNNEI. This CDR3 is 10 amino acids long. CDR3 DNA: TGTGCCAGCATAGGCGAGACCCAGTACTTC. This encodes CASIGETQYF.

V gene TRBV15 combines with J gene TRBJ2-4; TRBD1 might be the D (6 bases). This CDR3 has 16 residues. The ends were cut back, 0 bases at V and 3 bases at J, with 12 bases in the middle. Germline CDR1 reads LNHNV; CDR2 reads YYDKDF (reference sequence). CDR3 amino acids: CATSRDSGQHKNIQYF. CDR3 DNA sequence: TGTGCCACCAGCAGAGATTCCGGACAGCACAAAAACATTCAGTACTTC. The whole variable domain, filled in from reference TRBV15 and TRBJ2-4, reads DAMVIQNPRYQVTQFGKPVTLSCSQTLNHNVMYWYQQKSSQAPKLLFHYYDKDFNNEADTPDNFQSRRPNTSFCFLDIRSPGLGDTAMYLCATSRDSGQHKNIQYFGAGTRLSVL.

The rearrangement uses TRBV24-1 and TRBJ2-3; possible D gene TRBD2, 5 bases. V lost 10 bases, J lost 1 base, and 11 bases lay in between. Germline CDR1 is KGHDR and CDR2 is SFDVKD. The CDR3 is 13 amino acids. CDR3 amino acids: CATSLAGTDTQYF. Written as DNA, the CDR3 is TGTGCCACTTCTCTAGCCGGCACAGATACGCAGTATTTT.

The chain carries TRBV11-1 and TRBJ1-1, with TRBD1 matching 11 bases. This CDR3 comprises 15 residues. The V and J ends lost 5 bases and 6 bases, in that order; junction bases with no gene match: 8. Germline assignment: CDR1 SGHAT and CDR2 FQDESV (reference sequence). CDR3: CASSRGQGANAEAFF. For the CDR3, the DNA is TGTGCCAGCAGCCGTGGACAGGGGGCGAATGCTGAAGCTTTCTTT.

CDR3 residues: CASSGTGPGELFF. DNA of the CDR3: TGTGCCAGCAGTGGTACGGGCCCCGGGGAGCTGTTTTTT. The chain combines TRBV2 with TRBJ2-2; D is unresolved. V was clipped by 4 bases and J by 6 bases, with 9 bases between them. Germline loops: CDR1 SNHLY, CDR2 FYNNEI. This CDR3 region has 13 residues.

This chain links TRBV29-1 with TRBJ1-1; 7 bases match TRBD1. This CDR3 comprises 14 residues. J gave up 0 bases and V 5 bases, and 6 bases lay outside the gene matches. Per germline, CDR1 SQVTM and CDR2 ANQGSEA. This chain's CDR3 is CSVYGDSVNTEAFF. The CDR3 DNA reads as TGCAGCGTTTATGGGGACAGCGTGAACACTGAAGCTTTCTTT.

The V and J genes are TRBV5-1 and TRBJ1-2, with D perhaps TRBD1 (6 bases). CDR3 length: 13 residues. Germline V gene data show CDR1 as SGHRS and CDR2 as YFSETQ. Between the trimmed V and J ends, which lost 0 bases and 5 bases, there was a span of 8 bases. CDR3 region: CASSLEDSYGYTF. In DNA, the CDR3 is TGCGCCAGCAGCTTGGAGGACAGTTATGGCTACACCTTC.

The chain is built from TRBV11-3 and TRBJ2-1; 11 bases agree with TRBD2. The CDR3 extends over 15 amino acids. The trim removed 5 bases at V and 8 bases at J, leaving 8 bases unmatched. Per the germline V gene, CDR1 is SGHNT and CDR2 is YENEEA. For the CDR3, the DNA is TGTGCCAGCAGCCCCCGACTAGCGGGAATGGATGAGCAGTTCTTC. Its translation: CASSPRLAGMDEQFF.

V and J are TRBV27 and TRBJ2-2; TRBD2 matches 12 bases. Germline lookup yields CDR1 MNHEY and CDR2 SMNVEV (reference sequence). This CDR3 has 15 amino acids. V was clipped by 6 bases and J by 5 bases; unmatched bases: 4. The CDR3 bases are TGTGCCAGCAGAAAACTAGCGGGAGGAACCGGGGAGCTGTTTTTT. This gives the protein CASRKLAGGTGELFF.

Here the CDR3 DNA reads TGTGCCAGCAGCCAACCCTTACAGGGAGAGACCCAGTACTTC. It encodes CASSQPLQGETQYF. The genes are TRBV3-1 and TRBJ2-5; weak D call: TRBD1 (6 bases). The CDR3 loop spans 14 amino acids. In germline, CDR1 is LGHDT, CDR2 YNNKEL (reference sequence). The V end was cut by 2 bases, the J end by 4 bases, with 11 bases between.

The chain has TRBV6-5 and TRBJ1-2, with 9 nucleotides matching TRBD1. After removal of 5 bases from V and 7 bases from J, the junction contained 11 bases not matched to a gene. The germline V gene has CDR1 MNHEY and CDR2 SVGAGI. The CDR3 runs 15 residues. The CDR3 region is CASSPSTGGFGGYTF. DNA of the CDR3: TGTGCCAGCAGTCCATCGACAGGGGGGTTTGGTGGCTACACCTTC.

V gene TRBV3-1 combines with J gene TRBJ2-1; D is possibly TRBD2 (6 bases). Germline CDR1 LGHDT, CDR2 YNNKEL (reference sequence). Trimming cost V 0 bases and J 9 bases, with 15 bases left between them. There are 15 residues in the CDR3. CDR3 protein: CASSQDLREGREQFF. The CDR3 DNA reads TGTGCCAGCAGCCAAGATTTGCGGGAAGGTCGTGAGCAGTTCTTC.

This sequence joins TRBV24-1 and TRBJ1-1; the match to TRBD1 covers 7 bases. Germline V lookup: CDR1 KGHDR, CDR2 SFDVKD. Trimming removed 8 bases from V and 7 bases from J; junction bases left unmatched: 12. This CDR3 has 14 amino acids. The CDR3 region is CATKKRRGGIEAFF. The CDR3 DNA is TGTGCCACCAAGAAACGTCGAGGGGGCATTGAAGCTTTCTTT.

The V gene is TRBV3-1, the J gene TRBJ1-2, with 7 bases matching TRBD1. The V gene end was trimmed by 2 bases and the J gene end by 1 base; junction bases not matched to a gene: 1. The CDR3 is made up of 14 amino acids. CDR1 is LGHDT, CDR2 YNNKEL, per germline (reference sequence). Here the CDR3 reads CASSQRGHNYGYTF. The CDR3 bases are TGTGCCAGCAGCCAAAGGGGGCATAACTATGGCTACACCTTC.

The rearrangement links TRBV20-1 to TRBJ2-1, with 9 bases fitting TRBD1. CDR3 size: 15 residues. Germline loops: CDR1 DFQATT, CDR2 SNEGSKA (reference sequence). V trimming: 2 bases; J trimming: 4 bases; junction bases outside the gene matches: 6. The CDR3 loop is CSARRWTGEYNEQFF. The CDR3 nucleotides are TGCAGTGCTAGAAGGTGGACAGGGGAATACAATGAGCAGTTCTTC.

This rearrangement joins TRBV15 to TRBJ1-2; 9 nucleotides line up with TRBD1. The CDR3 totals 16 residues. The J segment lost 2 bases and the V segment lost 2 bases, leaving 6 bases of the junction unmatched. Germline CDR1 and CDR2: LNHNV and YYDKDF (reference sequence). In nucleotides, the CDR3 is TGTGCCACCAGCAGACATGGACAGGGGAGGAACTATGGCTACACCTTC. Its translation is CATSRHGQGRNYGYTF.

The chain combines TRBV24-1 with TRBJ2-3; D remains unclear. The germline CDR1 and CDR2 sequences are KGHDR and SFDVKD. The CDR3 length is 14 residues. Trimming pared 5 bases from V and 0 bases from J, leaving 8 bases between. The CDR3 DNA follows: TGTGCCACCAGTGGACCAGGCAGCACAGATACGCAGTATTTT. The encoded protein is CATSGPGSTDTQYF.

The gene calls are TRBV20-1 and TRBJ2-3; 8 positions match TRBD2. Germline-derived CDR1 and CDR2 are DFQATT and SNEGSKA (reference sequence). CDR3 length: 13 amino acids. Trimming at V came to 3 bases and at J to 4 bases, leaving 3 bases not matched to a gene. The CDR3 DNA reads as TGCAGTGCTAGCGGGAGGGAGGCAGATACGCAGTATTTT. The encoded protein is CSASGREADTQYF.

The chain employs TRBV12-3 or TRBV12-4 and TRBJ2-7; a weak D match, TRBD2 (6 bases). The CDR3 consists of 14 residues. Between the trimmed V and J ends, which lost 3 bases and 5 bases, there was a span of 14 bases. The CDR3 sequence is CASSFRGAGNEQYF. CDR3 DNA: TGTGCCAGCAGTTTTCGGGGAGCGGGTAACGAGCAGTACTTC.